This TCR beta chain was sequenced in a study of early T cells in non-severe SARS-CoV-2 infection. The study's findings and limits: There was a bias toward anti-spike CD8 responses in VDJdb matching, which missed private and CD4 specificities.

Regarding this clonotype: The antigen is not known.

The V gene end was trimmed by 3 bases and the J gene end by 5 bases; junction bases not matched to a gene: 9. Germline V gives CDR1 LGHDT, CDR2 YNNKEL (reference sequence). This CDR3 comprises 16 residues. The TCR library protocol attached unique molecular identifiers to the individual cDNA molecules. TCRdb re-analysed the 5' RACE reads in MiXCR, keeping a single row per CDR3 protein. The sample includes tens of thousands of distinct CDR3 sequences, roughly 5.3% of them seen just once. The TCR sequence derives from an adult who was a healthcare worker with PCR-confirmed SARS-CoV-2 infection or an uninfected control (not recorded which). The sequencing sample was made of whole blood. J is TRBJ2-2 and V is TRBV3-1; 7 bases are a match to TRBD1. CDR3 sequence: CASSHPRKGATGELFF. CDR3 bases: TGTGCCAGCAGCCACCCACGCAAGGGGGCGACCGGGGAGCTGTTTTTT.